These 29 T cell receptor beta chains were all obtained from the same sample, sequenced in a study of T-cell reconstitution after alpha-beta-depleted transplantation in children. Using unique molecular identifiers, the investigators prepared the TCRbeta library. TCRdb reprocessed the PCR reads via MiXCR and lists one record per CDR3 protein. The sample shows 130,000 to 150,000 distinct CDR3 sequences, roughly 8.8% of them seen only once. Here the sequenced sample was PBMCs, mostly from graft donor cells, taken 180 days after TCRalphabeta/CD19-depleted stem cell transplant. These receptors were taken from a female patient between 2 and 15 years old who had a stem cell transplant for congenital amegakaryocytic thrombocytopenia, so the T cells may come from the graft donor.

This clonotype was counted a few times. The rearrangement uses TRBV30 and TRBJ1-2, with D perhaps matching TRBD1 (5 bases). The germline V gene encodes CDR1 GTSNPN and CDR2 SVGIG (reference sequence). The CDR3 sequence is 13 residues long. V was clipped by 0 bases and J by 4 bases, with 9 bases between them. The CDR3 loop is CAWSVFTGYGYTF. The CDR3 DNA sequence: TGTGCCTGGAGTGTATTTACAGGCTATGGCTACACCTTC.

This clonotype was seen many times. J is TRBJ1-1 and V is TRBV29-1; a possible D gene is TRBD1 (5 bases). There are 14 residues in the CDR3. V lost 4 bases to trimming and J lost 1 base, with 13 bases between them. CDR1 and CDR2 from the germline V gene are SQVTM and ANQGSEA. The CDR3 region is CSVAGAGRNTEAFF. The CDR3 DNA sequence: TGCAGCGTTGCCGGGGCAGGGAGGAACACTGAAGCTTTCTTT.

This clonotype was counted at least ten times. This chain uses TRBV6-2 or TRBV6-3 with TRBJ2-5, with D perhaps TRBD1 or TRBD2 (5 bases each). Trimming removed 6 bases from V and 1 base from J, with 12 bases in between. Germline V gene lookup returns CDR1 MNHEY and CDR2 SVGEGT. The CDR3 has 14 residues. In DNA, the CDR3 is TGTGCCAGCAGGAGGGACGGGTCCCAAGAGACCCAGTACTTC. It is translated as CASRRDGSQETQYF.

This clonotype has a handful of counts. The V call is TRBV11-1, the J call TRBJ2-5; 7 nucleotides agree with TRBD1. The CDR3 consists of 16 residues. Per germline, CDR1 SGHAT and CDR2 FQDESV (reference sequence). Unmatched junction bases numbered 11, after V lost 6 bases and J lost 1 base. The CDR3 region is CASSQRFRDSQETQYF. The CDR3 bases are TGTGCCAGCAGTCAAAGATTCCGGGACAGCCAAGAGACCCAGTACTTC.

This clonotype was seen many times. The chain joins TRBV20-1 to TRBJ1-1, with 7 positions matching TRBD1. CDR3 size: 14 residues. Germline loops: CDR1 DFQATT, CDR2 SNEGSKA (reference sequence). V gave up 5 bases and J gave up 1 base; unmatched junction bases: 7. The CDR3 spells CSAYRGAGNTEAFF. The CDR3 DNA reads as TGCAGTGCTTACAGGGGCGCCGGGAACACTGAAGCTTTCTTT.

About this clonotype: This could be a read error, since a much larger clone is one nucleotide away. This sequence joins TRBV20-1 and TRBJ2-5; TRBD2 matches 12 bases. Losses at the gene ends were 6 bases for V and 4 bases for J; bases not matched to a gene: 6. Per the germline V gene, CDR1 is DFQATT and CDR2 is SNEGSKA (reference sequence). The CDR3 has 14 residues. The CDR3 DNA reads as TGCAGTGCCAATCCGGGACTAGCGGGAGAGACCCAGTACTTC. It is translated as CSANPGLAGETQYF.

This clonotype was seen ten or more times. The chain joins TRBV20-1 to TRBJ2-1; TRBD2 matches 11 bases. Germline trimming cut 7 bases from V and 5 bases from J; bases unmatched to any gene: 4. Germline CDR1 and CDR2: DFQATT and SNEGSKA (reference sequence). This CDR3 has 13 residues. The CDR3 region has the DNA TGCAGTGTCCTAGCGGGAGGAAACAATGAGCAGTTCTTC. The encoded protein is CSVLAGGNNEQFF.

This clonotype was recorded many times. The rearrangement links TRBV27 to TRBJ2-5; D unclear. This CDR3 comprises 15 residues. Trimming took 2 bases from V and 5 from J, leaving 15 bases between them. Germline V gives CDR1 MNHEY, CDR2 SMNVEV (reference sequence). Here the CDR3 reads CASSLLPLICETQYF. CDR3 DNA sequence: TGTGCCAGCAGTTTACTCCCTCTAATTTGCGAGACCCAGTACTTC.

For this clonotype: A much larger clone lies a single base off, so this may be a read error. Since the CDR3 does not end with the conserved phenylalanine or tryptophan, this likely comes from a read error. CDR3 loop: CASSLLRSWDRGTGYGYTL. The CDR3 DNA is TGTGCCAGCAGTTTATTGAGGTCCTGGGACAGGGGTACGGGCTATGGCTACACCTTA. The chain links TRBV28 to TRBJ1-2; 10 bases are a match to TRBD1. The CDR3 contains 19 residues. Germline V lookup: CDR1 MDHEN, CDR2 SYDVKM. V was clipped by 1 base and J by 4 bases; unmatched bases: 15.

This sequence joins TRBV4-2 and TRBJ1-5; 9 nucleotides align to TRBD1. V trimming: 2 bases; J trimming: 8 bases; junction bases outside the gene matches: 4. This CDR3 is built from 14 residues. Germline CDR1 LGHNA, CDR2 YNFKEQ. CDR3: CASSQNRGREPQHF. CDR3 sequence (DNA): TGTGCCAGCAGCCAAAACAGGGGGCGAGAGCCCCAGCATTTT.

CDR3 amino acids: CASSGDPPSGRRQETQYF. Written as DNA, the CDR3 is TGCGCCAGCAGCGGAGACCCCCCCAGCGGGAGGAGACAAGAGACCCAGTACTTC. This sequence joins TRBV5-1 and TRBJ2-5, with 9 bases fitting TRBD2. The germline gives CDR1 SGHRS, CDR2 YFSETQ. The ends lost 4 bases at V and 2 bases at J; junction bases unmatched: 15. The CDR3 totals 18 residues.

The table lists this clonotype with many counts. V gene TRBV3-1 combines with J gene TRBJ2-3; a possible D gene is TRBD1 (6 bases). Germline CDR1 and CDR2: LGHDT and YNNKEL (reference sequence). V shed 6 bases and J shed 2 bases, with 24 bases lying between them. The CDR3 totals 18 residues. CDR3 bases: TGTGCCAGCAGTCCCGCCCTCGGACAGTCAACGGACACAGATACGCAGTATTTT. Translation gives CASSPALGQSTDTDTQYF.

This clonotype was seen many times. V and J are TRBV9 and TRBJ2-7, with a weak D call TRBD2 (6 bases). Trimming removed 6 bases at V and 0 bases at J, with 13 bases between. The CDR3 sequence is 14 residues long. The germline CDR1 and CDR2 sequences are SGDLS and YYNGEE. The CDR3 DNA is TGTGCCAGCACCGGGGAGGAATTCTCCTACGAGCAGTACTTC. It yields the protein CASTGEEFSYEQYF.

In this sample, this clonotype turned up many times. The rearrangement uses TRBV5-1 and TRBJ2-1; TRBD2 agrees at 8 bases. There are 16 residues in the CDR3. Germline assignment: CDR1 SGHRS and CDR2 YFSETQ. V was clipped by 1 base and J by 5 bases; unmatched bases: 8. The CDR3 region is CASSLSLAGTNNEQFF. The CDR3, as DNA: TGCGCCAGCAGCTTGTCGTTAGCGGGAACTAACAATGAGCAGTTCTTC. Based on the CDR3 plus reference TRBV5-1 and TRBJ2-1, the full variable domain is KAGVTQTPRYLIKTRGQQVTLSCSPISGHRSVSWYQQTPGQGLQFLFEYFSETQRNKGNFPGRFSGRQFSNSRSEMNVSTLELGDSALYLCASSLSLAGTNNEQFFGPGTRLTVL.

This clonotype was counted at least ten times. The chain uses TRBV24-1 and TRBJ2-5; D remains unclear. This CDR3 has 14 residues. Germline values: CDR1 KGHDR, CDR2 SFDVKD. The ends were cut back, 6 bases at V and 0 bases at J, with 10 bases in the middle. CDR3 in amino acids: CATSLGQYQETQYF. The CDR3 DNA sequence: TGTGCCACCAGTCTCGGTCAGTACCAAGAGACCCAGTACTTC.

Many counts were recorded for this clonotype. The rearrangement uses TRBV20-1 and TRBJ1-1, with no clear D. This CDR3 region has 13 residues. Germline-derived CDR1 and CDR2 are DFQATT and SNEGSKA (reference sequence). Trimming cost V 5 bases and J 6 bases, with 16 bases left between them. DNA of the CDR3: TGCAGTGCTCGGACCGGGCAAATCCCTGAAGCTTTCTTT. Translation gives CSARTGQIPEAFF.

The J gene is TRBJ2-1, the V gene TRBV5-1, with 8 bases that match TRBD2. CDR3 length equals 17 residues. Germline V gene lookup returns CDR1 SGHRS and CDR2 YFSETQ. V trimming: 0 bases; J trimming: 2 bases; junction bases outside the gene matches: 7. CDR3 protein: CASSLGLGAGAYNEQFF. The CDR3 bases are TGCGCCAGCAGCTTGGGTCTCGGAGCGGGGGCCTACAATGAGCAGTTCTTC.

This clonotype was detected a few times. The J gene is TRBJ2-1, the V gene TRBV18; D ambiguous. V lost 2 bases to trimming and J lost 5 bases, with 16 bases between them. The length of the CDR3 is 16 residues. CDR1 KGHSH and CDR2 LQKENI come from the germline V gene. The CDR3 DNA is TGTGCCAGCTCACCATCGGGTAACGTCTTTAACAATGAGCAGTTCTTC. Amino acids: CASSPSGNVFNNEQFF.

This clonotype occurred many times. The V and J genes are TRBV28 and TRBJ1-6, with a weak D call TRBD1 (5 bases). V was clipped by 1 base and J by 5 bases, with 12 bases between them. This CDR3 is built from 16 residues. Germline loops: CDR1 MDHEN, CDR2 SYDVKM. CDR3 coding DNA: TGTGCCAGCAGTTTATTTGGGACGGAAGATAATTCACCCCTCCACTTT. Protein sequence: CASSLFGTEDNSPLHF.

This clonotype was counted only a few times. The chain recombines TRBV4-1 with TRBJ1-2; D unresolved. This CDR3 contains 12 residues. V shed 2 bases and J shed 7 bases, with 8 bases lying between them. Germline loops: CDR1 MGHRA, CDR2 YSYEKL. The CDR3 here is CASSQSNGGYTF. The CDR3 region has the DNA TGCGCCAGCAGCCAAAGTAACGGTGGCTACACCTTC.

This clonotype was counted ten times or more. The CDR3 loop reads CSVSNSGEPYNEQFF. CDR3 DNA: TGCAGCGTTTCGAACAGTGGAGAGCCCTACAATGAGCAGTTCTTC. The chain couples TRBV29-1 to TRBJ2-1; no firm D call. Germline lookup yields CDR1 SQVTM and CDR2 ANQGSEA. V was trimmed by 5 bases and J by 2 bases, leaving 16 bases between them. The CDR3 is made up of 15 amino acids.

This clonotype occurred many times. The chain recombines TRBV18 with TRBJ2-5, with 8 bases fitting TRBD2. V lost 1 base and J lost 5; bases outside the gene matches: 9. The germline V gene has CDR1 KGHSH and CDR2 LQKENI. The CDR3 consists of 16 residues. As DNA, the CDR3 is TGTGCCAGCTCACCACGCGTAGCGGGATCGTTGGAGACCCAGTACTTC. This gives the protein CASSPRVAGSLETQYF.

This clonotype was detected ten times or more. This chain connects TRBV10-3 to TRBJ2-7; a weak D match, TRBD2 (7 bases). V lost 9 bases to trimming and J lost 7 bases, with 13 bases between them. Germline CDR1 is ENHRY and CDR2 is SYGVKD. The CDR3 loop spans 11 amino acids. The CDR3 region is CAIGGGGEQYF. The CDR3 coding sequence is TGTGCCATTGGGGGAGGGGGGGAGCAGTACTTC.

This clonotype was recorded at least ten times. This chain uses TRBV4-1 with TRBJ2-3; no definite D call. There are 14 residues in the CDR3. Per the germline V gene, CDR1 is MGHRA and CDR2 is YSYEKL. V was cut by 1 base and J by 0 bases, with 5 bases left in between. The DNA of the CDR3 is TGCGCCAGCAGCCAAGGATCCAGCACAGATACGCAGTATTTT. It is translated as CASSQGSSTDTQYF.

This clonotype has ten or more counts. The chain recombines TRBV12-3 or TRBV12-4 with TRBJ1-3; D gene uncertain. The ends were cut back, 1 base at V and 7 bases at J, with 5 bases in the middle. The CDR3 sequence is 12 residues long. CDR3 sequence (DNA): TGTGCCAGCAGTTTAGTCCGGAACACCATATATTTT. Its protein is CASSLVRNTIYF.

V is TRBV29-1 and J is TRBJ2-1; TRBD1 matches at 10 bases. Germline V gene data show CDR1 as SQVTM and CDR2 as ANQGSEA. This CDR3 has 13 amino acids. V was pared by 4 bases and J by 8 bases, with 5 bases of the junction left unmatched. CDR3 bases: TGCAGCGTTGGACAGGGGGCGCTCTATGAGCAGTTCTTC. Translation: CSVGQGALYEQFF.

This clonotype was observed at least ten times. The chain uses TRBV7-8 and TRBJ1-6; D is ambiguous. V was trimmed by 5 bases and J by 9 bases, leaving 11 bases between them. The CDR3 covers 13 residues. Germline V gene data show CDR1 as SGHVS and CDR2 as FQNEAQ. The CDR3 coding sequence is TGTGCCAGCAGCAGGTTGCTGGGTTCACCCCTCCACTTT. Protein sequence: CASSRLLGSPLHF. Supplemented by reference TRBV7-8 and TRBJ1-6, the full variable domain reads GAGVSQSPRYKVAKRGQDVALRCDPISGHVSLFWYQQALGQGPEFLTYFQNEAQLDKSGLPSDRFFAERPEGSVSTLKIQRTQQEDSAVYLCASSRLLGSPLHFGNGTRLTVT.

V is TRBV7-2 and J is TRBJ2-1; D possibly matches TRBD1 or TRBD2 (5 bases each). The germline V gene encodes CDR1 SGHTA and CDR2 FQGNSA. The V end was cut by 5 bases, the J end by 1 base, with 12 bases between. The CDR3 length is 15 residues. Here the CDR3 DNA reads TGTGCCAGCAGCCGCCGGGACCAATCCTACAATGAGCAGTTCTTC. As protein: CASSRRDQSYNEQFF.

This clonotype has only one observation. V gene TRBV7-2 combines with J gene TRBJ2-3; 10 bases map to TRBD2. V trimming: 5 bases; J trimming: 6 bases; junction bases outside the gene matches: 5. In germline, CDR1 is SGHTA, CDR2 FQGNSA. CDR3 size: 14 residues. CDR3: CASSAGLAVDTQYF. In nucleotides, the CDR3 is TGTGCCAGCAGCGCCGGACTAGCGGTGGATACGCAGTATTTT.